What follows are 20 T cell receptor beta chains derived from one specimen sequenced in a study of control samples from healthy donors and cancer patients. Some clones are missing from TCRdb's copy, which holds only in-frame ones; the method was immunoSEQ multiplex PCR. In the table there are about 83,000 clones, 90% to 95% of which are singletons. The sample comprised blood. Receptor source: a man aged 50-59 years in good health.

The chain has TRBV5-1 and TRBJ1-4; unclear D gene. CDR1 and CDR2 from the germline V gene are SGHRS and YFSETQ. The CDR3 length is 15 residues. The V gene lost 2 bases and the J gene lost 0 bases, with 8 bases spanning the gap. This CDR3 is CASSFGSATNEKLFF. DNA for the CDR3: TGCGCCAGCAGCTTCGGGAGTGCAACTAATGAAAAACTGTTTTTT. The full variable domain, completed using reference TRBV5-1 and TRBJ1-4, is KAGVTQTPRYLIKTRGQQVTLSCSPISGHRSVSWYQQTPGQGLQFLFEYFSETQRNKGNFPGRFSGRQFSNSRSEMNVSTLELGDSALYLCASSFGSATNEKLFFGSGTQLSVL.

The rearrangement joins TRBV7-9 to TRBJ1-1; no firm D call. This CDR3 has 12 amino acids. CDR1 is SEHNR, CDR2 FQNEAQ, per germline (reference sequence). V lost 1 base and J lost 8, with 8 bases in between. The CDR3 nucleotides read TGTGCCAGCAGCTTAGGCAGCGGAGAAGCTTTCTTT. Protein: CASSLGSGEAFF.

This chain joins TRBV4-1 and TRBJ2-7; possible D gene TRBD1, 6 bases. Germline values: CDR1 MGHRA, CDR2 YSYEKL. The CDR3 extends over 16 amino acids. The ends were cut back, 3 bases at V and 2 bases at J, with 17 bases in the middle. The CDR3 nucleotides are TGCGCCAGCAGCCAGACAGGAACAGACCCACCCTACGAGCAGTACTTC. Residues: CASSQTGTDPPYEQYF.

The rearrangement uses TRBV5-4 and TRBJ2-5; no definite D call. Germline V lookup: CDR1 SGHNT, CDR2 YYREEE (reference sequence). V gave up 1 base and J gave up 2 bases, with 9 bases separating them. This CDR3 region has 14 residues. Here the CDR3 reads CASSLSLTQETQYF. CDR3 coding DNA: TGTGCCAGCAGCTTGTCACTGACGCAAGAGACCCAGTACTTC.

The genes are TRBV29-1 and TRBJ1-5; D is possibly TRBD1 (5 bases). V lost 4 bases, J lost 6 bases, and 13 bases lay in between. The CDR3 has 13 amino acids. Germline values: CDR1 SQVTM, CDR2 ANQGSEA. The CDR3 nucleotides are TGCAGCGTTGGGGGGGGGTCGGGTCAGCCCCAGCATTTT. Amino acid sequence: CSVGGGSGQPQHF.

This chain links TRBV23-1 with TRBJ1-5, with 8 bases that match TRBD1. TRBV23-1 is marked as an open reading frame, function uncertain. Trimming at V came to 4 bases and at J to 6 bases, leaving 11 bases not matched to a gene. This CDR3 is 16 amino acids long. The CDR3 sequence: CASSLLDRQGSQPQHF. The CDR3 DNA sequence: TGCGCCAGCAGTCTACTCGATCGACAGGGGAGTCAGCCCCAGCATTTT.

This clone showed up just once. CDR3 in amino acids: CASSLQGVGNQPQHF. The CDR3 DNA reads TGTGCCAGCAGCTTACAGGGAGTGGGCAATCAGCCCCAGCATTTT. The J gene is TRBJ1-5, the V gene TRBV7-8, with D maybe TRBD1 (5 bases). V lost 2 bases and J lost 2, with 10 bases in between. Germline V gene data show CDR1 as SGHVS and CDR2 as FQNEAQ. There are 15 residues in the CDR3.

The chain carries TRBV7-8 and TRBJ1-1, with D perhaps matching TRBD1 (6 bases). The CDR3 is made up of 13 amino acids. Germline CDR1 reads SGHVS; CDR2 reads FQNEAQ. Trimming cost V 4 bases and J 6 bases, with 12 bases left between them. DNA for the CDR3: TGTGCCAGCAGCTCTAGTCGGACAGCTGAAGCTTTCTTT. Translating gives CASSSSRTAEAFF.

The rearrangement joins TRBV6-2 or TRBV6-3 to TRBJ1-6; TRBD1 is a possible D gene (6 bases). Trimming left V 8 bases short and J 6 bases short, with 14 bases between. This CDR3 is built from 14 residues. Germline values: CDR1 MNHEY, CDR2 SVGEGT. CDR3 DNA sequence: TGTGCCAGCCGTTGGGACATATCTAATTCACCCCTCCACTTT. Translating gives CASRWDISNSPLHF.

V gene TRBV5-4 combines with J gene TRBJ2-5; 8 bases match TRBD1. Germline V gene data show CDR1 as SGHNT and CDR2 as YYREEE (reference sequence). With 2 bases clipped from V and 4 bases from J, the junction kept 4 bases outside the gene matches. The CDR3 extends over 14 amino acids. The CDR3 loop is CASSFDRGGETQYF. As DNA, the CDR3 is TGTGCCAGCAGCTTCGACAGGGGTGGAGAGACCCAGTACTTC.

The V gene is TRBV4-2, the J gene TRBJ1-2; tentative D call: TRBD1 (5 bases). Trimming took off 4 bases at V and 6 bases at J, with 9 bases between the two ends. CDR3 length equals 12 residues. CDR1 and CDR2 from the germline V gene are LGHNA and YNFKEQ. CDR3 loop: CASSLGADGYTF. The DNA for the CDR3 is TGTGCCAGCAGCCTAGGGGCCGATGGCTACACCTTC.

V and J are TRBV10-3 and TRBJ1-2; no clear D. The CDR3 extends over 13 amino acids. V was clipped by 2 bases and J by 4 bases, with 8 bases between them. Germline values: CDR1 ENHRY, CDR2 SYGVKD. CDR3 sequence reads: CAISEEDFYGYTF. CDR3 DNA: TGTGCCATCAGTGAGGAAGACTTCTATGGCTACACCTTC.

The V call is TRBV7-9, the J call TRBJ2-5, with a tentative D call TRBD1 (5 bases). Looked up from germline, CDR1 is SEHNR and CDR2 is FQNEAQ (reference sequence). This CDR3 has 15 residues. V gave up 0 bases and J gave up 7 bases, with 15 bases separating them. CDR3 sequence reads: CASSLAAGSRGTQYF. The DNA of the CDR3 is TGTGCCAGCAGCTTAGCGGCCGGATCAAGGGGGACCCAGTACTTC. The full variable domain, with the rest looked up from reference TRBV7-9 and TRBJ2-5, is DTGVSQNPRHKITKRGQNVTFRCDPISEHNRLYWYRQTLGQGPEFLTYFQNEAQLEKSRLLSDRFSAERPKGSFSTLEIQRTEQGDSAMYLCASSLAAGSRGTQYFGPGTRLLVL.

The chain uses TRBV7-2 and TRBJ1-1; 7 bases match TRBD1. J lost 2 bases, V lost 5 bases, and 5 bases had no gene match. Germline V gene sequence: CDR1 SGHTA, CDR2 FQGNSA. The CDR3 is 14 amino acids. The CDR3, as DNA: TGTGCCAGCAGCCCTCAGGGGGGCAACACTGAAGCTTTCTTT. It codes for CASSPQGGNTEAFF. Supplemented by reference TRBV7-2 and TRBJ1-1, the full variable domain reads GAGVSQSPSNKVTEKGKDVELRCDPISGHTALYWYRQSLGQGLEFLIYFQGNSAPDKSGLPSDRFSAERTGGSVSTLTIQRTQQEDSAVYLCASSPQGGNTEAFFGQGTRLTVV.

The chain employs TRBV19 and TRBJ1-3, with 7 bases identical to TRBD1. V shed 5 bases and J 6 bases; nucleotides not matched to a gene: 10. CDR1 and CDR2 from the germline V gene are LNHDA and SQIVND (reference sequence). The CDR3 consists of 15 residues. The chain's CDR3 is CASSLQGQLQNTIYF. The CDR3, as DNA: TGTGCCAGTAGTCTTCAGGGACAGCTTCAAAACACCATATATTTT.

The J gene is TRBJ2-1, the V gene TRBV5-4; D could derive from TRBD1 or TRBD2 (5 bases each). The CDR3 extends over 14 amino acids. Germline-derived CDR1 and CDR2 are SGHNT and YYREEE (reference sequence). The V and J ends lost 2 bases and 4 bases respectively, with 10 bases between them. The CDR3 sequence: CASSFRDGYNEQFF. DNA for the CDR3: TGTGCCAGCAGCTTCCGGGACGGGTACAATGAGCAGTTCTTC.

This chain connects TRBV6-5 to TRBJ1-2; 8 nucleotides line up with TRBD1. In germline, CDR1 is MNHEY, CDR2 SVGAGI. J lost 0 bases, V lost 6 bases, and 6 bases had no gene match. The CDR3 is 15 amino acids. The CDR3 protein is CASRGQGGTNYGYTF. As DNA, the CDR3 is TGTGCCAGCAGAGGACAGGGAGGGACTAACTATGGCTACACCTTC.

Only one count was recorded for this clone. This chain uses TRBV2 with TRBJ2-5, with D possibly matching TRBD2 (5 bases). V was trimmed by 7 bases and J by 5 bases, leaving 17 bases between them. CDR3 size: 14 residues. CDR1 is SNHLY and CDR2 is FYNNEI in the germline V gene. The chain's CDR3 is CASNRQAGRETQYF. CDR3 in DNA: TGTGCCAGCAACCGGCAGGCGGGTAGGGAGACCCAGTACTTC. The whole variable domain, remainder taken from reference TRBV2 and TRBJ2-5, is EPEVTQTPSHQVTQMGQEVILRCVPISNHLYFYWYRQILGQKVEFLVSFYNNEISEKSEIFDDQFSVERPDGSNFTLKIRSTKLEDSAMYFCASNRQAGRETQYFGPGTRLLVL.

The V call is TRBV14, the J call TRBJ1-3; TRBD1 aligns across 7 bases. The junction had 6 bases not matched to a gene; V was cut back by 4 bases and J by 6 bases. Per the germline V gene, CDR1 is SGHDN and CDR2 is FVKESK. The CDR3 spans 14 residues. CDR3 in amino acids: CASSPFRGENTIYF. The DNA for the CDR3 is TGTGCCAGCAGCCCCTTCAGGGGGGAAAACACCATATATTTT.

The chain combines TRBV3-1 (or the pseudogene TRBV3-2) with TRBJ1-5; perhaps TRBD1 as D (6 bases). CDR3 size: 14 residues. V was shortened by 1 base and J by 7 bases, with 11 bases between the two germline ends. The germline CDR1 and CDR2 sequences are LGHDT and YNNKEL (reference sequence). The CDR3 DNA sequence: TGTGCCAGCAGCCAAGCTCGGGGGGCCCAGCCCCAGCATTTT. The encoded protein is CASSQARGAQPQHF.